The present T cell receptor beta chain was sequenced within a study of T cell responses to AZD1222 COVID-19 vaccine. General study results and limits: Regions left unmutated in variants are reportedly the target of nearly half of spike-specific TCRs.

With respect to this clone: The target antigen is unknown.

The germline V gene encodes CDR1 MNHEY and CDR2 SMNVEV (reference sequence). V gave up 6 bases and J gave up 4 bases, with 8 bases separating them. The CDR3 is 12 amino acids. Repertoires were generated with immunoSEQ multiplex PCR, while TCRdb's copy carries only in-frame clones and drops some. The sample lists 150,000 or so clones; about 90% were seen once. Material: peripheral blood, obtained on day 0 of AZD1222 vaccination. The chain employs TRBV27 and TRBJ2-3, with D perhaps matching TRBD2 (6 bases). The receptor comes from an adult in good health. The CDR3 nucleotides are TGTGCCAGCAGGAGGGAGGCAGATACGCAGTATTTT. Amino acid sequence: CASRREADTQYF.